This TCR beta chain originates from a study of STAT3 mutations in large granular lymphocyte leukemia. Study findings and constraints: At least one immunodominant TCR beta clonotype appeared in every T-cell large granular lymphocyte leukemia patient.

CDR1 is SGHRS, CDR2 YFSETQ, per germline. This CDR3 contains 15 residues. J was trimmed by 6 bases and V by 3 bases; bases with no gene match: 11. For this clone: Antigen unknown.

Method: immunoSEQ multiplex PCR; TCRdb's copy keeps in-frame clones and lacks some. The repertoire holds several thousand clones, with around 90% as singletons. The sample was peripheral blood mononuclear cells. This sequence was found in a man in his 60s with T-cell large granular lymphocyte leukemia. Some clones in this sample may be carry-over from other donors' samples. The chain uses TRBV5-1 and TRBJ2-7; 8 nucleotides match TRBD1. Here the CDR3 reads CASSSTPPQGGEQYF. In nucleotides, the CDR3 is TGCGCCAGCAGCTCTACACCCCCACAGGGGGGCGAGCAGTACTTC.